The rows below give T cell receptor beta chains drawn from one sample of a study of T cells in Graves' hyperthyroidism and ophthalmopathy. One entry per CDR3 protein, called by TCRdb with MiXCR from the multiplex PCR reads. The top ten hold 34% of the sample, which has around 690,000 distinct CDR3 sequences, 20% to 25% seen once. The sample taken for sequencing was blood. Source of these receptors: a man younger than 40 with Graves' ophthalmopathy. The CDR3 runs from the conserved cysteine through the conserved F or W. D genes are given only for firm matches. Some rows have no size entry. The others give once, few or many, or a class for an expanded clone.

TRBV6-1	-	TRBJ1-3	-	TGTGCCAGCTCCCCGGGTGTGAACACCATATATTTT	CASSPGVNTIYF
TRBV2	many	TRBJ2-7	TRBD1	TGTGCCAGCAGCCTCAGCTCCGGGACAGGGTCGGACGAGCAGTACTTC	CASSLSSGTGSDEQYF
TRBV24-1	few	TRBJ1-2	TRBD1	TGTGCCACCAGTGGGGACGGGACAGCTAACTATGGCTACACCTTC	CATSGDGTANYGYTF
TRBV27	-	TRBJ1-5	-	TGTGCCAGCAATCCGGCCTCTCCGGGCAATCAGCCCCAGCATTTT	CASNPASPGNQPQHF
TRBV6-1	many	TRBJ2-7	-	TGTGCCAGCAGCCTAGACCCGATCGAGGTCCACGAGCAGTACTTC	CASSLDPIEVHEQYF
TRBV27	-	TRBJ1-2	-	TGTGCCAGCACCCCTACGGGGGGATATGGCTACACCTTC	CASTPTGGYGYTF
TRBV4-1	few	TRBJ2-3	TRBD2	TGCGCCAGCAGCCAAAATAGGGCGGGAGCGACAGATACGCAGTATTTT	CASSQNRAGATDTQYF
TRBV3-1	few	TRBJ2-5	-	TGTGCCAGCAGCCTTTTGGTCGGACGGCCGCAAGAGACCCAGTACTTC	CASSLLVGRPQETQYF
TRBV6-1	many	TRBJ1-1	TRBD1	TGTGCCAGCAGTGCGGGACAGGAAGCTTTCTTT	CASSAGQEAFF
TRBV14	-	TRBJ2-7	-	TGTGCCAGCAGCCAAGACCTTGGGACCGACGCCGAGCAGTACTTC	CASSQDLGTDAEQYF
TRBV28	-	TRBJ1-5	TRBD1	TGTGCCAGCAGTTCACTGGGACAGGGGCATCAGCCCCAGCATTTT	CASSSLGQGHQPQHF
TRBV28	few	TRBJ2-1	-	TGTGCCACCACCCCAGCGGGCGATGAGCAGTTCTTC	CATTPAGDEQFF
TRBV28	-	TRBJ2-1	TRBD2	TGTGCCAGCAGCAATAGCGGGATGACGGATGAGCAGTTCTTC	CASSNSGMTDEQFF
TRBV27	-	TRBJ2-1	TRBD1	TGTGCCAGCAGTTTTTATTCAGGGGGCGCAGGCTACAATGAGCAGTTCTTC	CASSFYSGGAGYNEQFF
TRBV28	few	TRBJ2-7	TRBD1	TGTGCCAGCAGCTGGGACAGCTACGAGCAGTACTTC	CASSWDSYEQYF
TRBV28	-	TRBJ1-5	-	TGTGCCAGCAGTGGGCCCGGGGGCAATCAGCCCCAGCATTTT	CASSGPGGNQPQHF
TRBV4-1	-	TRBJ2-4	TRBD2	TGTGCCAGCAGCCAAGAGGGAGGGACAAACATTCAGTACTTC	CASSQEGGTNIQYF
TRBV7-9	-	TRBJ2-1	TRBD2	TGTGCCAGCAGAGAACCGGGACTAGGGAATGAGCAGTTCTTC	CASREPGLGNEQFF
TRBV20-1	few	TRBJ2-7	-	TGCAGTGCTAGAGATCTTGGGGTAATAAGGGACGAGCAGTACTTC	CSARDLGVIRDEQYF
TRBV18	many	TRBJ1-2	-	TGTGCCAGCTCACCTCAGGGTAACGATGGCTACACCTTC	CASSPQGNDGYTF
TRBV6-2/TRBV6-3	-	TRBJ2-1	TRBD2	TGTGCCAGCATTCAAGCGGGAGCGGGAAGTGAGCAGTTCTTC	CASIQAGAGSEQFF
TRBV28	-	TRBJ2-2	TRBD1	TGTGCCAGCAGTTCAACCGGGACAGGGCACGGGGAGCTGTTTTTT	CASSSTGTGHGELFF
TRBV12-3/TRBV12-4	many	TRBJ1-6	-	TGTGCCAGCAGTCCTGGACAGTTATATTCACCCCTCCACTTT	CASSPGQLYSPLHF
TRBV5-1	many	TRBJ2-7	-	TGCGCCAGCAGCTGGGGATACGAGCAGTACTTC	CASSWGYEQYF
TRBV29-1	-	TRBJ1-1	-	TGCAGCGTTGAAGACCGCAGCAACACTGAAGCTTTCTTT	CSVEDRSNTEAFF
TRBV7-2	many	TRBJ2-1	-	TGTGCCAGCAGCTTGGTAGCCAACAATGAGCAGTTCTTC	CASSLVANNEQFF
TRBV6-2/TRBV6-3	-	TRBJ1-1	-	TGTGCCAGCAGCCGGGTCGGGGGAACTGAAGCTTTCTTT	CASSRVGGTEAFF
TRBV5-1	few	TRBJ1-1	TRBD1	TGCGCCAGCAGCTTAAAAATTGGACAGGGCAACACTGAAGCTTTCTTT	CASSLKIGQGNTEAFF
TRBV28	many	TRBJ1-1	-	TGTGCCAGCAGTTTCAGCACTGAAGCTTTCTTT	CASSFSTEAFF
TRBV20-1	-	TRBJ1-3	-	TGCAGTGCTAGTCCGGGACGCCGGGGGATATCTGGAAACACCATATATTTT	CSASPGRRGISGNTIYF
TRBV7-2	many	TRBJ2-3	-	TGTGCCAGCAGTAGTCGTAGCGGCACAGATACGCAGTATTTT	CASSSRSGTDTQYF
TRBV5-1	few	TRBJ2-7	-	TGCGCCAGCAGCTTGGAAGCCGTGCACGAGCAGTACTTC	CASSLEAVHEQYF
TRBV7-2	many	TRBJ2-5	-	TGTGCCAGCAGCTTCGGGTGGCGGGCCCAAGAGACCCAGTACTTC	CASSFGWRAQETQYF
TRBV12-3/TRBV12-4	many	TRBJ1-2	-	TGTGCCAGCAGCCAAAAAAGCGGCTACACCTTC	CASSQKSGYTF
TRBV7-3	many	TRBJ1-1	-	TGTGCCAGCAGCTTAGCCGGAGGCGGTTCCACTGAAGCTTTCTTT	CASSLAGGGSTEAFF
TRBV20-1	few	TRBJ2-2	TRBD2	TGCAGTGCGCCCGTCGGCGGGAGGGGCACCGGGGAGCTGTTTTTT	CSAPVGGRGTGELFF
TRBV28	many	TRBJ2-1	TRBD1	TGTGCCAGCAGAGGCCCCAGGGGGCTTCTTAGCTCCTACAATGAGCAGTTCTTC	CASRGPRGLLSSYNEQFF
TRBV9	-	TRBJ2-3	-	TGTGCCAGCAGCGCAGAGGGTGGGACTGCAGATACGCAGTATTTT	CASSAEGGTADTQYF
TRBV19	-	TRBJ2-6	-	TGTGCCGCCAGGGACGGAGGTGGGGCCAACGTCCTGACTTTC	CAARDGGGANVLTF
TRBV5-1	-	TRBJ2-7	TRBD2	TGCGCCAGCAGCCGAGCGGGAGTTGGGCAGTACTTC	CASSRAGVGQYF